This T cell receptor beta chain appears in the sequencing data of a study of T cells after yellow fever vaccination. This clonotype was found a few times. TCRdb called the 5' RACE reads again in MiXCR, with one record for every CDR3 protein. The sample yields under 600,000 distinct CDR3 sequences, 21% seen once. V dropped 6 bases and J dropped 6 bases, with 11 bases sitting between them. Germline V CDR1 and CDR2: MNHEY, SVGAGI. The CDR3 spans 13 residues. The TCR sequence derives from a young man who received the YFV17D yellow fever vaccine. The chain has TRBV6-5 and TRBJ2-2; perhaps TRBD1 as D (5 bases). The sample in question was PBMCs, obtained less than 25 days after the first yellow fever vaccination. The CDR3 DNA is TGTGCCAGCAGCTACCAGGGTCCCGGGGAGCTGTTTTTT. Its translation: CASSYQGPGELFF.